Sequencing of this TCR beta chain was carried out in a study of early T cells in non-severe SARS-CoV-2 infection. Study as a whole: Chains were not paired, and sequencing was done on bulk RNA from unsorted whole blood.

Worth noting for this clonotype: Its target is unknown.

V lost 6 bases to trimming and J lost 6 bases; unmatched junction nucleotides: 8. Germline V gene sequence: CDR1 SQVTM, CDR2 ANQGSEA. This CDR3 has 13 residues. In the library, individual cDNA molecules carried attached unique molecular identifiers. MiXCR, applied by TCRdb to the 5' RACE reads, yields one record per CDR3 protein. The data contain some 57,000 distinct CDR3 sequences, roughly 12% of them singletons. Study results and limitations: Database matching using VDJdb favored anti-spike CD8 responses, with private and CD4 specificities left missing.

This chain connects TRBV29-1 to TRBJ1-2, with 9 bases matching TRBD1. The specimen sequenced was whole blood. This clonotype originated in an adult who was a healthcare worker with PCR-confirmed SARS-CoV-2 infection or an uninfected control (not recorded which). CDR3 residues: CSVEGQGRDGYTF. CDR3 nucleotides: TGCAGCGTGGAGGGACAGGGTAGAGATGGCTACACCTTC.